The clone carrying this TCR beta chain has a count of ten or more. The sample belongs to a study of T-cell reconstitution after alpha-beta-depleted transplantation in children. Unique molecular identifiers were used to barcode this TCRbeta library. Via MiXCR, TCRdb re-called the PCR reads, giving one row per CDR3 protein. The sample comprises more than 200,000 distinct CDR3 sequences, roughly a quarter of which are singletons, and approximately 2.5% rests with the top ten. With 10 bases clipped from V and 3 bases from J, the junction kept 9 bases outside the gene matches. Per germline, CDR1 ENHRY and CDR2 SYGVKD. The length of the CDR3 is 14 residues.

This clonotype was obtained from a girl aged 2-15 years with Fanconi anemia, due to receive a stem cell transplant. This material consisted of PBMCs, taken before TCRalphabeta/CD19-depleted stem cell transplant. The rearrangement uses TRBV10-3 and TRBJ2-5; 9 bases are shared with TRBD2. CDR3 nucleotide sequence: TGTGCCACTGGGGTAGCGGGGGATGAAGAGACCCAGTACTTC. Encoded protein: CATGVAGDEETQYF.